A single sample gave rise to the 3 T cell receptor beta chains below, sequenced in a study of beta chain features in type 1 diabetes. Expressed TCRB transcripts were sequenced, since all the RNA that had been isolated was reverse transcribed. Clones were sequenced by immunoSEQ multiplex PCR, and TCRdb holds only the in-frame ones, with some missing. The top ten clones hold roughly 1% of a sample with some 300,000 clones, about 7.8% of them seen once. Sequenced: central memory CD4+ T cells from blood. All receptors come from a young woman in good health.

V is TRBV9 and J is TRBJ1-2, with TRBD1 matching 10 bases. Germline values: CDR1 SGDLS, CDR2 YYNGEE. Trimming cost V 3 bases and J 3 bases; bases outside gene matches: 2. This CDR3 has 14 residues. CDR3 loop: CASSAGTGDYGYTF. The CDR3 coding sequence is TGTGCCAGCAGCGCAGGGACAGGGGACTATGGCTACACCTTC.

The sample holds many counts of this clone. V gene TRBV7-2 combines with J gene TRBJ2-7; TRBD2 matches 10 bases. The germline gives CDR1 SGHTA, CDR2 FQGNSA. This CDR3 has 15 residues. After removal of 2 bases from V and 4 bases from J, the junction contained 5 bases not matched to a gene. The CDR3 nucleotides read TGTGCCAGCAGCTTAAGTACTAGCGGGAAGTACGAGCAGTACTTC. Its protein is CASSLSTSGKYEQYF.

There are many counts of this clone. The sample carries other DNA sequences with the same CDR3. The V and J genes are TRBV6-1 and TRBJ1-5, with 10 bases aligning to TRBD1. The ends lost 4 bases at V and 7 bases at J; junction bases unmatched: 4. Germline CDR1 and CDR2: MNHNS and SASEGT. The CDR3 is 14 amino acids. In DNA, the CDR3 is TGTGCCAGCAGTGTAGGACAGGGGGGACAGCCCCAGCATTTT. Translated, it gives CASSVGQGGQPQHF.